This T cell receptor beta chain stems from a study of human T cells and chemical hapten exposure. Study-wide results and limits: Healthy individuals' immune responses may differ from those of donors, who had alopecia. Compared to controls, expanded TCRs made significantly more large clusters of similar CDR3s.

This clonotype appeared a few times. Its cognate antigen is unknown. Germline V lookup: CDR1 DFQATT, CDR2 SNEGSKA (reference sequence). This CDR3 has 14 residues. V dropped 3 bases and J dropped 0; count of bases not matched to a gene: 4. Each CDR3 protein is one row after TCRdb ran MiXCR on the RACE reads. The profile shows about 97,000 distinct CDR3 sequences, 25% to 30% of them singletons. Time point described: patch test 3, about 24 weeks after DPC sensitization. Treatment: therapeutic diphenylcyclopropenone sensitization with weekly scalp DPC. Total RNA was extracted from unfractionated whole blood.

The TCR comes from a man aged 35-49 years with alopecia areata. Some clones in this sample may be carry-over from other donors' samples. The J gene is TRBJ2-7, the V gene TRBV20-1; 8 positions agree with TRBD2. Sequencing was performed on whole blood, taken in connection with sensitization to the hapten diphenylcyclopropenone (DPC). Here the CDR3 DNA reads TGCAGTGCTAGCCGACTAGCGCCCTCCTACGAGCAGTACTTC. This codes for CSASRLAPSYEQYF.